This TCR beta chain stems from a study of blood T cell repertoires in COVID-19. Study-level background: Samples taken during acute and convalescent COVID-19 were collected in the United States, Italy and Spain. PBMCs, B-cell-depleted T cells, or T cells were the source of the cDNA or gDNA that made up the material.

The CDR3 extends over 13 amino acids. V was cut by 3 bases and J by 3 bases, with 9 bases left in between. Original processing notes: Counts of nucleated cells, estimated from reference gene primer amplification, were obtained. Produced via immunoSEQ multiplex PCR; TCRdb's table is partial and in-frame only. V, J and clone size were drawn from that table, and D and trimming were deduced from the DNA. The table includes some 16,000 clones, about 88% detected once. The chain links TRBV12-3 or TRBV12-4 to TRBJ2-7, with D perhaps matching TRBD1 (6 bases). Sequencing was done on a sample of peripheral blood. The sequence was obtained from a human donor in a cohort sampled during active COVID-19. The CDR3 region is CASSLDSYYEQYF. The DNA for the CDR3 is TGTGCCAGCAGTTTGGACAGTTACTACGAGCAGTACTTC.